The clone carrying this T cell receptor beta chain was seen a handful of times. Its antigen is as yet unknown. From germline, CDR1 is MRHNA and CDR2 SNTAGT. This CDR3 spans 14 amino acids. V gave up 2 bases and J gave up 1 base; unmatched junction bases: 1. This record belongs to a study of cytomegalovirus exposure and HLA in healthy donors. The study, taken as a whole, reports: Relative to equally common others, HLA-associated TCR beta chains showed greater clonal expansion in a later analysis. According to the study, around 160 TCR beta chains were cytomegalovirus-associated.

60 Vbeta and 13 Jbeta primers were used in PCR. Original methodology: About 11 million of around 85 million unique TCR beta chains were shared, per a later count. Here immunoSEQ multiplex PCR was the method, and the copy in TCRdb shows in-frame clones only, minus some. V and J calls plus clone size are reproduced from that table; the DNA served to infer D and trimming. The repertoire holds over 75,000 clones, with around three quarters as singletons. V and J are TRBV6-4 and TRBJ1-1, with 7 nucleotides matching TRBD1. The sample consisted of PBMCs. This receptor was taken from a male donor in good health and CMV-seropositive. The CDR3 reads CASSDGTENTEAFF. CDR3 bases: TGTGCCAGCAGTGACGGGACAGAGAACACTGAAGCTTTCTTT.